This T cell receptor beta chain emerged from a study of regulatory T cells in long-lasting Graves disease. Points from the study as a whole: Accuracy could have been hurt by small sample size.

Time point meaning: persistent/refractory GD, antithyroid drugs over 5 years with positive TRAb. Following extraction of RNA from PBMCs, that RNA was used to make the TCR library. In this cohort, patients came from an endocrinology department located in Xi'an, China. From each patient, nine milliliters of peripheral blood was drawn and collected into an EDTA anticoagulant tube. In building TCR beta libraries, iRepertoire HTBI primers were used together with Arm-PCR of CDR3 regions. TCRdb independently ran MiXCR on the multiplex PCR reads; one entry per CDR3 protein. The sample contains about 660,000 distinct CDR3 sequences, 25% to 35% of which appear only once. This clonotype was recorded at least ten times. Antigen: not known. One end of the junction does not line up with germline, which may come from a read error. CDR3 length: 14 residues. Germline V CDR1 and CDR2: SGHRS, YFSETQ.

Specimen: peripheral blood mononuclear cells (PBMCs), collected when the disease was refractory, from a patient treated with antithyroid drugs. The genes are TRBV5-1 and TRBJ1-5; possible D gene TRBD1, 6 bases. This clonotype was sampled from a female donor with Graves disease. CDR3 nucleotide sequence: TGTGCCAGCAGTTTGACAGGAGAGAATCAGCCCCAGCATTTT. Protein sequence: CASSLTGENQPQHF.